The 27 T cell receptor beta chains below all came from one sample that was sequenced in a study of metastatic and nonmetastatic thyroid tumors. TCRdb re-clonotyped the PCR reads through MiXCR. The data hold around 31,000 clones, with over 14% observed a single time. No patient had received any treatment before thyroid surgery. Material for sequencing was blood. Receptor source: a male donor with papillary thyroid cancer or a benign thyroid nodule (not recorded which). Some clones in this sample may be carry-over from other donors' samples.

Concerning this clone: At one boundary the junction diverges from the germline segment, which might be a read error. The chain carries TRBV7-2 and TRBJ2-7, with D uncertain. The germline V gene encodes CDR1 SGHTA and CDR2 FQGNSA. The CDR3 loop spans 13 amino acids. CDR3 region: CASIRGWSYEQYF. The DNA for the CDR3 is TGTGCCAGCATCCGAGGTTGGTCTTACGAGCAGTACTTT.

This clone was detected many times. J is TRBJ2-7 and V is TRBV11-2; 10 bases align to TRBD2. Germline values: CDR1 SGHAT, CDR2 FQNNGV. This CDR3 spans 15 amino acids. V trimming: 5 bases; J trimming: 0 bases; junction bases outside the gene matches: 4. CDR3 nucleotides: TGTGCCAGCAGCCCGGGACTAGCGAACTCCTACGAGCAGTACTTC. Its translation is CASSPGLANSYEQYF. The full variable domain, its missing parts supplied by reference TRBV11-2 and TRBJ2-7, is EAGVAQSPRYKIIEKRQSVAFWCNPISGHATLYWYQQILGQGPKLLIQFQNNGVVDDSQLPKDRFSAERLKGVDSTLKIQPAKLEDSAVYLCASSPGLANSYEQYFGPGTRLTVT.

This clone occurred many times. This sequence joins TRBV5-4 and TRBJ1-4, with 7 bases fitting TRBD1. V was clipped by 4 bases and J by 8 bases; unmatched bases: 11. Germline V CDR1 and CDR2: SGHNT, YYREEE (reference sequence). This CDR3 has 15 amino acids. CDR3 nucleotides: TGTGCCAGCAGCCACAACAGGGGTATTGACGAAAAACTGTTTTTT. Translation gives CASSHNRGIDEKLFF. The variable domain in full, with the rest retrieved from reference TRBV5-4 and TRBJ1-4, is ETGVTQSPTHLIKTRGQQVTLRCSSQSGHNTVSWYQQALGQGPQFIFQYYREEENGRGNFPPRFSGLQFPNYSSELNVNALELDDSALYLCASSHNRGIDEKLFFGSGTQLSVL.

This clone was observed many times. V gene TRBV5-1 combines with J gene TRBJ1-2, with a possible D match to TRBD1 (5 bases). V gave up 2 bases and J gave up 4 bases, with 15 bases separating them. This CDR3 has 15 amino acids. Per the germline V gene, CDR1 is SGHRS and CDR2 is YFSETQ. CDR3 region: CASSFHSGYSYGYTF. CDR3 sequence (DNA): TGCGCCAGCAGCTTTCATTCAGGGTATAGCTATGGCTACACCTTC.

The chain employs TRBV7-2 and TRBJ1-4, with 9 bases aligning to TRBD1. Germline assignment: CDR1 SGHTA and CDR2 FQGNSA. The trim removed 5 bases at V and 7 bases at J, leaving 8 bases unmatched. The CDR3 runs to 15 residues. This chain's CDR3 is CASSQGQGSIEKLFF. The CDR3 nucleotides read TGTGCCAGCAGCCAGGGACAGGGTAGTATTGAAAAACTGTTTTTT.

This clone was observed many times. This chain joins TRBV15 and TRBJ2-7; no definite D call. CDR1 is LNHNV and CDR2 is YYDKDF in the germline V gene (reference sequence). The ends were cut back, 0 bases at V and 5 bases at J, with 5 bases in the middle. The CDR3 length is 12 residues. The CDR3 bases are TGTGCCACCAGCAGAGAGCGGAACGAGCAGTACTTC. It yields the protein CATSRERNEQYF.

This clone appeared a single time. J is TRBJ2-2 and V is TRBV20-1, with a possible D match to TRBD2 (5 bases). The CDR3 is made up of 14 amino acids. Trimming cost V 5 bases and J 2 bases, with 12 bases left between them. The germline V gene has CDR1 DFQATT and CDR2 SNEGSKA (reference sequence). CDR3 bases: TGCAGTGCTGGTGGACTCCATAACACCGGGGAGCTGTTTTTT. Encoded protein: CSAGGLHNTGELFF.

In DNA form, the CDR3 reads TGTGCCAGTATCCGCGACCCCTACGAGCAGTACTTC. It translates to CASIRDPYEQYF. This rearrangement joins TRBV2 to TRBJ2-7; no reliable D call. This CDR3 has 12 amino acids. Germline assignment: CDR1 SNHLY and CDR2 FYNNEI. Trimming cost V 9 bases and J 2 bases, with 11 bases left between them.

This clone came up many times. The chain carries TRBV27 and TRBJ2-7; possibly TRBD1 for D (9 bases). V lost 11 bases to trimming and J lost 5 bases, with 22 bases between them. Germline V gene sequence: CDR1 MNHEY, CDR2 SMNVEV (reference sequence). This CDR3 spans 14 amino acids. The CDR3 sequence: CASGGGQGIDEQYF. The CDR3 DNA sequence: TGTGCCTCGGGGGGGGGACAGGGCATTGACGAGCAGTACTTC.

This clone was seen at least ten times. This chain joins TRBV5-1 and TRBJ1-2; D unresolved. V lost 6 bases and J lost 4, with 16 bases in between. The CDR3 consists of 14 residues. CDR1 SGHRS and CDR2 YFSETQ come from the germline V gene. CDR3 nucleotide sequence: TGCGCCAGCACCCCGGGTGAGGCGGTCTATGGCTACACCTTC. Its protein is CASTPGEAVYGYTF.

In its sample, this clone was seen many times. The chain carries TRBV27 and TRBJ2-1, with D hard to call. The CDR3 contains 15 residues. Germline CDR1 is MNHEY and CDR2 is SMNVEV (reference sequence). V was pared by 6 bases and J by 12 bases, with 24 bases between. The CDR3: CASRTAPDLGLLQFF. The CDR3 coding sequence is TGTGCCAGCAGGACTGCACCGGATCTAGGGCTGTTGCAGTTCTTC.

This clone appeared many times. The CDR3 region is CASSVSSGGAGNGYTF. For the CDR3, the DNA is TGTGCCAGCAGCGTATCGTCAGGGGGCGCTGGGAATGGCTACACCTTC. J is TRBJ1-2 and V is TRBV9, with 8 bases aligning to TRBD1. Losses at the gene ends were 1 base for V and 6 bases for J; bases not matched to a gene: 11. This CDR3 has 16 residues. Looked up from germline, CDR1 is SGDLS and CDR2 is YYNGEE.

As regards this clone: Germline is not matched at one junction end, which may reflect a read error. The chain employs TRBV19 and TRBJ2-1; 9 positions agree with TRBD1. This CDR3 contains 16 residues. CDR1 is LNHDA and CDR2 is SQIVND in the germline V gene (reference sequence). The CDR3 loop is CANSPGQGESKAEQFF. As DNA, the CDR3 is TGTGCCAATAGTCCGGGACAGGGTGAGAGCAAAGCTGAGCAGTTCTTC.

This clone was seen ten or more times. This chain connects TRBV5-4 to TRBJ2-2, with 8 bases matching TRBD2. This CDR3 region has 15 residues. V shed 4 bases, J shed 1 base, and the junction held 3 bases outside the gene matches. The germline V gene has CDR1 SGHNT and CDR2 YYREEE (reference sequence). CDR3 coding DNA: TGTGCCAGCAGCCCCACTAGCGGGAACACCGGGGAGCTGTTTTTT. It is translated as CASSPTSGNTGELFF.

This clone was counted ten times or more. The chain joins TRBV9 to TRBJ1-2; D remains unclear. The V end was cut by 0 bases, the J end by 4 bases, with 7 bases between. This CDR3 region has 13 residues. Germline V gives CDR1 SGDLS, CDR2 YYNGEE. The CDR3 loop reads CASSVGRTYGYTF. DNA for the CDR3: TGTGCCAGCAGCGTAGGCAGGACCTATGGCTACACCTTC.

J is TRBJ2-5 and V is TRBV28; 10 bases fit TRBD2. The CDR3 sequence is 15 residues long. Germline lookup yields CDR1 MDHEN and CDR2 SYDVKM. J lost 5 bases, V lost 8 bases, and 11 bases had no gene match. CDR3 protein: CASCSRSGRDETQYF. In nucleotides, the CDR3 is TGTGCCAGCTGTTCTCGAAGCGGGAGGGATGAGACCCAGTACTTC. The entire variable domain, with the rest obtained from reference TRBV28 and TRBJ2-5, is as follows: DVKVTQSSRYLVKRTGEKVFLECVQDMDHENMFWYRQDPGLGLRLIYFSYDVKMKEKGDIPEGYSVSREKKERFSLILESASTNQTSMYLCASCSRSGRDETQYFGPGTRLLVL.

There are many counts of this clone. The chain recombines TRBV5-1 with TRBJ2-7; TRBD1 might be the D (5 bases). CDR1 SGHRS and CDR2 YFSETQ come from the germline V gene. V shed 3 bases and J shed 4 bases, with 23 bases lying between them. The length of the CDR3 is 17 residues. CDR3 in DNA: TGCGCCAGCAGCTGGCAAATTGCGACAGATCATCCGTACGAGCAGTACTTC. Residues: CASSWQIATDHPYEQYF.

This clone was detected many times. This chain uses TRBV6-1 with TRBJ2-2, with 10 positions matching TRBD2. Trimming removed 5 bases from V and 7 bases from J; junction bases left unmatched: 7. Germline lookup yields CDR1 MNHNS and CDR2 SASEGT. CDR3 length: 15 amino acids. The CDR3 DNA is TGTGCCAGCAGTTCGAGCGGGAGGGCCGGCGGGGAGCTGTTTTTT. Protein: CASSSSGRAGGELFF.

This clone has at least ten counts. This may stem from a read error, because a much larger clone lies one nucleotide away. V gene TRBV30 combines with J gene TRBJ2-2, with TRBD2 matching 7 bases. The V gene's germline CDR1 is GTSNPN and CDR2 SVGIG (reference sequence). The CDR3 runs to 14 residues. V gave up 1 base and J gave up 6 bases; unmatched junction bases: 5. The CDR3 bases are TGTGCCTGGAGTGCACTAGCGCGGTCCGGGGAGCTGTTTTTT. This gives the protein CAWSALARSGELFF.

The chain combines TRBV28 with TRBJ2-7; possible D gene TRBD2, 6 bases. Trimming took 6 bases from V and 3 from J, leaving 15 bases between them. Germline V gene lookup returns CDR1 MDHEN and CDR2 SYDVKM. The CDR3 consists of 14 residues. CDR3 nucleotides: TGTGCCAGCAGGGGGACTGGGGGGAACTACGAGCAGTACTTC. This gives the protein CASRGTGGNYEQYF. Full variable domain (missing parts from reference TRBV28 and TRBJ2-7): DVKVTQSSRYLVKRTGEKVFLECVQDMDHENMFWYRQDPGLGLRLIYFSYDVKMKEKGDIPEGYSVSREKKERFSLILESASTNQTSMYLCASRGTGGNYEQYFGPGTRLTVT.

By frequency in the sample, this clone is medium-sized (0.01 to 0.1%). The gene calls are TRBV12-3 or TRBV12-4 and TRBJ2-7; D gene unclear. The V gene lost 3 bases and the J gene lost 7 bases, with 10 bases spanning the gap. The CDR3 covers 12 residues. The CDR3 coding sequence is TGTGCCAGCAGTTTCAACAGTGGTGAGCAGTACTTC. Protein: CASSFNSGEQYF.

This clone was seen many times. This sequence joins TRBV6-5 and TRBJ1-4; D gene uncertain. V was trimmed by 0 bases and J by 7 bases, leaving 15 bases between them. Germline V gene data show CDR1 as MNHEY and CDR2 as SVGAGI. This CDR3 is 16 amino acids long. CDR3 nucleotide sequence: TGTGCCAGCAGTTACTCCTGGGAGGTCTTAGGTGAAAAACTGTTTTTT. This encodes CASSYSWEVLGEKLFF.

This clone was detected ten times or more. The gene calls are TRBV30 and TRBJ2-2, with a possible D match to TRBD2 (5 bases). CDR1 and CDR2 from the germline V gene are GTSNPN and SVGIG (reference sequence). The CDR3 runs 16 residues. V was cut by 5 bases and J by 0 bases, with 16 bases left in between. CDR3 sequence: CAWYPPGLANTGELFF. The CDR3 nucleotides read TGTGCCTGGTACCCCCCAGGACTGGCGAACACCGGGGAGCTGTTTTTT.

The genes are TRBV5-1 and TRBJ2-5, with a possible D match to TRBD1 (5 bases). The CDR3 is made up of 14 amino acids. The V and J ends lost 4 bases and 5 bases respectively, with 15 bases between them. From germline, CDR1 is SGHRS and CDR2 YFSETQ. CDR3 residues: CASSLGHGRETQYF. The DNA of the CDR3 is TGCGCCAGCAGCCTCGGACACGGCCGGGAGACCCAGTACTTC.

This clone showed up many times. This sequence joins TRBV9 and TRBJ2-1; 8 bases match TRBD1. Germline CDR1 SGDLS, CDR2 YYNGEE. The CDR3 runs 14 residues. V lost 3 bases to trimming and J lost 6 bases; unmatched junction nucleotides: 5. CDR3 nucleotides: TGTGCCAGCAGCGAGACAGGGGACCTCAATGAGCAGTTCTTC. Encoded protein: CASSETGDLNEQFF.

The table lists this clone with many counts. The rearrangement uses TRBV19 and TRBJ2-7; 7 bases line up with TRBD2. Germline V CDR1 and CDR2: LNHDA, SQIVND (reference sequence). CDR3 size: 14 residues. V gave up 5 bases and J gave up 0 bases; unmatched junction bases: 4. CDR3 nucleotide sequence: TGTGCCAGTAGTGCCCGACTAGCCTCCTACGAGCAGTACTTC. Its protein is CASSARLASYEQYF.

This clone was observed at least ten times. The chain joins TRBV28 to TRBJ2-2; D gene uncertain. This CDR3 region has 13 residues. CDR1 and CDR2 (germline): MDHEN, SYDVKM. The V end was cut by 4 bases, the J end by 1 base, with 4 bases between. In DNA form, the CDR3 reads TGTGCCAGCAGTTCTTTGAACACCGGGGAGCTGTTTTTT. It is translated as CASSSLNTGELFF.